The text below deals with one T cell receptor (beta chain). No cognate antigen has been identified for it. Per-base quality was not reported, and no clone a single base away is much larger than it. The CDR3 regions of human TCRbeta chains were subjected to immunosequencing. Concerning the study's data processing: TCRs in the repertoires were matched against a reference library of SARS-CoV-2-specific TCRs that had been generated with the MIRA antigen-specificity platform. Breadth meant the fraction of unique TCRs that were SARS-CoV-2-associated, whereas depth meant the fraction of total T cells that were SARS-CoV-2-associated. Using the MIRA data, each spike-specific TCR was assigned both to the spike region to which the TCR was reactive and to a CD4 or CD8 class. Log10-transformed breadth and depth values were compared by one-way ANOVA with Sidak's multiple comparisons tests. This is the immuneACCESS table as TCRdb keeps it, with only in-frame sequences that have V and J called. A part of the clones is gone; compared with another copy, unresolved V genes explain less than half, and the rest is unexplained. The V and J calls and clone size are taken from that table; D and trimming were inferred from the DNA. Across this sample there are roughly 120,000 clones, with approximately 85% seen only once. 9% to 9.5% of the sample rests with the top ten.

The data stem from a study of T cell responses to AZD1222 COVID-19 vaccine (dated by TCRdb to about 2021). Study-level background: AZD1222 recipients with second doses at about 4 weeks or about 12 weeks were pooled, because spike-specific TCR depth and breadth did not differ between schedules. Trial participants were enrolled by age into subgroups of 18-55, 56-69 and 70-plus years, and around 150, 28 and 57 TCR-sequenced participants, respectively, were included in these subgroups. A total of under 250 trial participants underwent TCR sequencing, of whom about 200 had received two doses of AZD1222 and roughly 26 had received two doses of the MenACWY control vaccine.

The CDR3 covers 18 residues, taking in both the cysteine and the phenylalanine. Only CDR3 DNA is held: 54 bases, read in frame from base 1. V is pruned by 1 base and J by 0 bases, leaving 9 bases of the junction without a gene match. The germline V gene (reference sequence) specifies LNHDA as CDR1 and SQIVND as CDR2. Broad study findings and their caveats: The whole spike protein was spanned by vaccine-associated CD4 TCRs, and dominant responses were seen in regions 160-218 and 743-854. Conclusions about previously exposed vaccinees were limited because only six AZD1222 recipients were SARS-CoV-2 seropositive at baseline. In the small 56-69-year group, the increase in depth fell short of significance, most likely because of low power. Because no day 14 peak-response samples were available, repertoires were characterized only after the peak T cell response. After two AZD1222 doses, spike-specific TCR breadth and depth were significantly higher than at day 0 and than in MenACWY recipients. Participants were mostly white British and included more females than males, and it was suggested by the authors that clonal diversity may have been underestimated. Nearly half of unique spike-specific TCRs reportedly recognized epitopes outside regions mutated in the B.1.351 and B.1.1.7 variants.

In the paper's terms, the time point label means: baseline before first vaccination. Vaccinee samples were obtained from the UK trials COV001 and COV002, which included a single-blind randomized controlled phase 2/3 trial of AZD1222 (ChAdOx1 nCoV-19) in healthy adults. Trial participant PBMC samples were collected at day 0 and day 28 after the second dose for TCRbeta chain sequencing. The source of this sequence is an adult in good health. The sequencing here drew on peripheral blood, taken on day 0 of AZD1222 vaccination. The chain uses TRBV19 and TRBJ2-1; the junction holds 7 bases that match TRBD2. The encoded CDR3 is CASSIGPSGILSYNEQFF. The DNA is as follows: TGTGCCAGTAGTATAGGGCCTAGCGGCATACTCTCCTACAATGAGCAGTTCTTC.